Listed here is a single T cell receptor beta chain. This record belongs to a study of blood T cell repertoires in COVID-19. Germline V gene data show CDR1 as KGHSH and CDR2 as LQKENI. Trimming took 10 bases from V and 2 from J, leaving 14 bases between them. The CDR3 extends over 13 amino acids. Study processing details: Estimates of nucleated cell counts were drawn from the amplification of reference gene primers. The table came from immunoSEQ multiplex PCR; TCRdb's copy has only in-frame clones and leaves some out. V and J calls and clone size follow that table, whereas D and trimming were derived from the DNA. The sample consists of about 310,000 clones, over 75% of them appearing once.

The sample was peripheral blood. This rearrangement joins TRBV18 to TRBJ2-5; TRBD2 might be the D (5 bases). The receptor was derived from a woman aged 50 to 60 who had recovered from COVID-19. The CDR3 region is CATSRGLQETQYF. The CDR3 DNA sequence: TGTGCCACCTCTCGCGGGTTACAAGAGACCCAGTACTTC.